In this sample, the clone carrying this TCR beta chain turned up a few times. Its antigen is as yet unknown. V was pared by 4 bases and J by 1 base, with 17 bases between. The V gene's germline CDR1 is SNHLY and CDR2 FYNNEI. The CDR3 has 17 amino acids. The sample belongs to a study of siplizumab effects on memory and regulatory T cells. Findings and limits, study-wide: A small minority of alloreactive clones were mapped to unstimulated subsets. It was not possible to assign a naive or memory phenotype to roughly 75-97% of proliferating CD4+ or CD8+ clones.

Coculture of mixed lymphocyte reaction cells was performed at 37°C for under seven days. Some clones are missing from TCRdb's copy, which holds only in-frame ones; the method was immunoSEQ multiplex PCR. The data hold approximately 5,000 clones, with 45% to 50% observed a single time. The gene calls are TRBV2 and TRBJ1-5; TRBD1 might be the D (6 bases). The TCR sequence derives from a human donor in good health; the cells came from an allogeneic mixed lymphocyte reaction. Some clones in this sample may be carry-over from other donors' samples. The sequenced sample consisted of CFSE-low (dividing) CD8+ T cells sorted from an allogeneic mixed lymphocyte reaction. The CDR3 protein is CASSVWGGGLSNQPQHF. The CDR3 DNA is TGTGCCAGCAGTGTATGGGGGGGCGGGTTAAGCAATCAGCCCCAGCATTTT.